This is a list of T cell receptor beta chains from one sample in a study of cytomegalovirus exposure and HLA in healthy donors. The data were produced by immunoSEQ multiplex PCR, yet TCRdb's version contains in-frame clones alone and is incomplete. The sample records about 100,000 clones, 70% being singletons. The specimen was PBMCs. The source of these receptors is a man between 35 and 55 years old in good health and CMV-seropositive. Both conserved end residues are part of each CDR3. D genes are given only for firm matches. The size entry is marked missing in some rows and otherwise reads once, few, many or a size class.

abundance: few; j_gene: TRBJ2-7; v_gene: TRBV9; d_gene: NA; CDR3nt: TGTGCCAGCAGCGGATTACCCGGGACTCCAACCTACGAGCAGTACTTC; CDR3aa: CASSGLPGTPTYEQYF
abundance: NA; j_gene: TRBJ2-5; v_gene: TRBV4-2; d_gene: NA; CDR3nt: TGTGCCAGCAGCCAAGATAAGAAGCGGCAATTAGAGACCCAGTACTTC; CDR3aa: CASSQDKKRQLETQYF
abundance: NA; j_gene: TRBJ1-2; v_gene: TRBV19; d_gene: NA; CDR3nt: TGTGCCAGTAGTTGGCAGAACTATGGCTACACCTTC; CDR3aa: CASSWQNYGYTF
abundance: NA; j_gene: TRBJ2-3; v_gene: TRBV30; d_gene: NA; CDR3nt: TGTGCCTGGAGTTCAACTACAGATACGCAGTATTTT; CDR3aa: CAWSSTTDTQYF
abundance: NA; j_gene: TRBJ2-7; v_gene: TRBV25-1; d_gene: NA; CDR3nt: TGTGCCAGCCAACCCTACGGGGGAAACTCCTACGAGCAGTACTTC; CDR3aa: CASQPYGGNSYEQYF
abundance: NA; j_gene: TRBJ1-1; v_gene: TRBV29-1; d_gene: NA; CDR3nt: TGCAGCGTTGAAGTCGGAGGACAGCTCGCTTTCTTT; CDR3aa: CSVEVGGQLAFF
abundance: few; j_gene: TRBJ2-2; v_gene: TRBV6-1; d_gene: TRBD2; CDR3nt: TGTGCCCTACCGTTGACTAGCGGAAACACCGGGGAGCTGTTTTTT; CDR3aa: CALPLTSGNTGELFF
abundance: NA; j_gene: TRBJ2-2; v_gene: TRBV28; d_gene: NA; CDR3nt: TGTGCCAGCAGGAAGGGACAGAACACCGGGGAGCTGTTTTTT; CDR3aa: CASRKGQNTGELFF
abundance: NA; j_gene: TRBJ1-5; v_gene: TRBV5-1; d_gene: NA; CDR3nt: TGCGCCAGCAGCTTCAACCCGGGCGGGCAGCCCCAGCATTTT; CDR3aa: CASSFNPGGQPQHF
abundance: NA; j_gene: TRBJ2-5; v_gene: TRBV9; d_gene: NA; CDR3nt: TGTGCCAGCAGCGTACCCCACAGGGCAGGCGAGACCCAGTACTTC; CDR3aa: CASSVPHRAGETQYF
abundance: NA; j_gene: TRBJ1-4; v_gene: TRBV6-5; d_gene: TRBD1; CDR3nt: TGTGCCAGCAGTTCGACATGGGACAGCGGCAATGAAAAACTGTTTTTT; CDR3aa: CASSSTWDSGNEKLFF
abundance: NA; j_gene: TRBJ2-1; v_gene: TRBV7-3; d_gene: NA; CDR3nt: TGTGCCAGCAGCTTAGGGGGCCAGTCCTACAATGAGCAGTTCTTC; CDR3aa: CASSLGGQSYNEQFF
abundance: few; j_gene: TRBJ2-3; v_gene: TRBV21-1; d_gene: NA; CDR3nt: TGTGCCAGCAGCAAAGCCCTGGGACTCACCCTCGGGGATACGCAGTATTTT; CDR3aa: CASSKALGLTLGDTQYF
abundance: NA; j_gene: TRBJ1-2; v_gene: TRBV5-1; d_gene: TRBD1; CDR3nt: TGCGCCAGCACCTTGGACAGGGGACAAGGCTACACCTTC; CDR3aa: CASTLDRGQGYTF
abundance: few; j_gene: TRBJ1-2; v_gene: TRBV9; d_gene: NA; CDR3nt: TGTGCCAGCAGCGGAGGAGGAGGGCAGGAGGACTATGGCTACACCTTC; CDR3aa: CASSGGGGQEDYGYTF
abundance: NA; j_gene: TRBJ1-4; v_gene: TRBV6-5; d_gene: NA; CDR3nt: TGTGCCAGCAGTTGGGACTCCCGGGGTGAAAAACTGTTTTTT; CDR3aa: CASSWDSRGEKLFF